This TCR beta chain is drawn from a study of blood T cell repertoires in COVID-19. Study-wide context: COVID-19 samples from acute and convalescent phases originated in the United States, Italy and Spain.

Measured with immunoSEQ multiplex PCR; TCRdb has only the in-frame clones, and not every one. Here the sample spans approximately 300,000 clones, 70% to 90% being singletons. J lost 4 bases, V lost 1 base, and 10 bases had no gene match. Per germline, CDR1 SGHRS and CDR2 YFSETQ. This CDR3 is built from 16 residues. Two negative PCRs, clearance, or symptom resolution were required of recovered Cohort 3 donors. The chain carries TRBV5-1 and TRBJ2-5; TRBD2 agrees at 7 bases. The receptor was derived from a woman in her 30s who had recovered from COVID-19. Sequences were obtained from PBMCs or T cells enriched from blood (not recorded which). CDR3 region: CASSLRRQGGSETQYF. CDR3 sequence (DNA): TGCGCCAGCAGCTTGAGGAGGCAGGGAGGGTCAGAGACCCAGTACTTC.